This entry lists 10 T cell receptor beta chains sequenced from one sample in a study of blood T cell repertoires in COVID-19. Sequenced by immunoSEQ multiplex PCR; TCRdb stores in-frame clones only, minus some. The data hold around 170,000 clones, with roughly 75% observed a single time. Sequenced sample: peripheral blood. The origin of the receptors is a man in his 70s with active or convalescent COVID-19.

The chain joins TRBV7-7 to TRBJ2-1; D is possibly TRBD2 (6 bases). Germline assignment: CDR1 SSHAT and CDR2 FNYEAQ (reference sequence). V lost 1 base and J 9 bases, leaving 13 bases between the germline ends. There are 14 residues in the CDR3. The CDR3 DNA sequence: TGTGCCAGCAGCTTAGATTGGGGGAGGAGTGAGCAGTTCTTC. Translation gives CASSLDWGRSEQFF.

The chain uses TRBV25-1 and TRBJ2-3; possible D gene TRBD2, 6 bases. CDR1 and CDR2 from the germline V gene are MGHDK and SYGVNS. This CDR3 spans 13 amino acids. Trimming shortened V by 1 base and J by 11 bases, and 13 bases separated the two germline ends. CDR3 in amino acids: CASSEWWRELQYF. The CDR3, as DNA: TGTGCCAGCAGTGAATGGTGGAGGGAGCTGCAGTATTTT.

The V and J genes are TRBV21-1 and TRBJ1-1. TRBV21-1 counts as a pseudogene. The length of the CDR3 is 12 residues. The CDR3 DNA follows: TGTGCCAGCAGCAAAGACCTTAGCGGAGCTTTCTTT. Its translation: CASSKDLSGAFF.

As DNA, the CDR3 is TGTGCCAGCAGTTTCCTCGACCCCGGACAGGCCTACAATGAGCAGTTCTTC. Its translation is CASSFLDPGQAYNEQFF. The V call is TRBV28, the J call TRBJ2-1; 7 bases are shared with TRBD1. This CDR3 has 17 residues. V was clipped by 3 bases and J by 2 bases; unmatched bases: 10. Germline CDR1 reads MDHEN; CDR2 reads SYDVKM.

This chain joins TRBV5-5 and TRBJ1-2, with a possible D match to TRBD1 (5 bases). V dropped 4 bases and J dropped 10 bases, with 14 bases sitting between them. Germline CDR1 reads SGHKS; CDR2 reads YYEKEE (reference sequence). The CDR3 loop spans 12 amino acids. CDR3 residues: CASSPSGDFYTF. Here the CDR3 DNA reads TGTGCCAGCAGCCCCTCGGGGGACTTCTACACCTTC.

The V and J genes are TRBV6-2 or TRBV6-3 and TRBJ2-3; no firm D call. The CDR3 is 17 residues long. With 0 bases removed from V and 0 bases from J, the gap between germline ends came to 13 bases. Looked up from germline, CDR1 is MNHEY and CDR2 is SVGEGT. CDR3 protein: CASSYSGFQVSTDTQYF. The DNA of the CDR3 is TGTGCCAGCAGTTACTCGGGTTTTCAGGTCAGCACAGATACGCAGTATTTT.

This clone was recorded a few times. In DNA, the CDR3 is TGTGCCAGCAGCCAGGGCCCGAACTCCTACAATGAGCAGTTCTTC. It codes for CASSQGPNSYNEQFF. V gene TRBV9 combines with J gene TRBJ2-1, with D perhaps TRBD1 (5 bases). CDR3 length: 15 amino acids. The V gene lost 4 bases and the J gene lost 0 bases, with 11 bases spanning the gap. Germline values: CDR1 SGDLS, CDR2 YYNGEE.

In DNA, the CDR3 is TGCGCCAGCAGCCAAGAGCCTGGGGTCGGACTTGAGCAGTTCTTC. Translated, it gives CASSQEPGVGLEQFF. This chain connects TRBV4-1 to TRBJ2-1; tentatively, D is TRBD2 (5 bases). Looked up from germline, CDR1 is MGHRA and CDR2 is YSYEKL. V lost 0 bases and J 9 bases, leaving 15 bases between the germline ends. CDR3 length: 15 residues.

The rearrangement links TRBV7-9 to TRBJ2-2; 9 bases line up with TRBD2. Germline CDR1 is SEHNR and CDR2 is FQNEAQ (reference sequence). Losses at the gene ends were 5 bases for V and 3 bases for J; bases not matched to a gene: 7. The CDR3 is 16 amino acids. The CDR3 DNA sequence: TGTGCCAGCAGCACCCGACTAGCGGTCCACACCGGGGAGCTGTTTTTT. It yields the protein CASSTRLAVHTGELFF. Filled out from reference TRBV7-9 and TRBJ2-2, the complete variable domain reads DTGVSQNPRHKITKRGQNVTFRCDPISEHNRLYWYRQTLGQGPEFLTYFQNEAQLEKSRLLSDRFSAERPKGSFSTLEIQRTEQGDSAMYLCASSTRLAVHTGELFFGEGSRLTVL.

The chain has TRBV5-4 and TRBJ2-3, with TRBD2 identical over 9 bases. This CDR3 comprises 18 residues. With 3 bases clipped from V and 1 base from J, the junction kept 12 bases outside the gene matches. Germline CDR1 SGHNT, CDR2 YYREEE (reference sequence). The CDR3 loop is CASSSGGVTSGRTDTQYF. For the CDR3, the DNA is TGTGCCAGCAGCTCTGGTGGGGTGACTAGCGGCCGCACAGATACGCAGTATTTT.